This T cell receptor (beta chain) emerged from a study of blood T cells in healthy people across ages. Germline CDR1 DFQATT, CDR2 SNEGSKA (reference sequence). This CDR3 comprises 14 residues. The V segment lost 2 bases and the J segment 7 bases; nucleotides outside the gene matches: 5. Notes on the study in general: Estimates drawn from one million T cells were deemed to understate diversity.

Worth noting for this clonotype: The target antigen is unknown.

The second PCR ran roughly 6 to 11 cycles with a sample-barcoded 5' primer and J-beta primers. TCRdb redid the calling of the 5' RACE reads with MiXCR, one entry per CDR3 protein. The sample holds approximately 600,000 distinct CDR3 sequences; around three fifths are singletons and the top ten take approximately 37%. The receptor comes from a man aged 60 to 69 in good health. The sample was blood. V and J are TRBV20-1 and TRBJ1-4, with TRBD1 matching 9 bases. Here the CDR3 reads CSARRDREFEKLFF. For the CDR3, the DNA is TGCAGTGCTAGAAGGGACAGGGAGTTTGAAAAACTGTTTTTT.